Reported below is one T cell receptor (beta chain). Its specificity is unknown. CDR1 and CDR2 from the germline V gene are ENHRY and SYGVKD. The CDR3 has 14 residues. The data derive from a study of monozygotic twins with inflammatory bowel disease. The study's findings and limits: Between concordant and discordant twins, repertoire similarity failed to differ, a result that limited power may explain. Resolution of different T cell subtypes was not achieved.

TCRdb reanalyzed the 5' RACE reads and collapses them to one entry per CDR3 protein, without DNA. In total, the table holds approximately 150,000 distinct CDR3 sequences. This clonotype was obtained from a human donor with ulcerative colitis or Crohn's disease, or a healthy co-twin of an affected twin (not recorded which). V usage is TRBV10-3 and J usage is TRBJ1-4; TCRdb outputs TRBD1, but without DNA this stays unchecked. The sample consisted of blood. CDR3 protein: CAISVGRGTGKLFF.